This T cell receptor beta chain is from a study of cytomegalovirus exposure and HLA in healthy donors. For the study at large: The same platform was used for the roughly 130 validation repertoires and the 600 to 700 first-cohort repertoires, a later analysis reported.

Germline lookup yields CDR1 LNHDA and CDR2 SQIVND (reference sequence). The CDR3 has 13 residues. The ends lost 7 bases at V and 2 bases at J; junction bases unmatched: 1. Repertoires were generated with immunoSEQ multiplex PCR, while TCRdb's copy carries only in-frame clones and drops some. The repertoire holds 150,000 to 160,000 clones, with 75% to 90% as singletons. Study-wide findings and caveats: In vitro experiments confirmed that three CMV-associated chains were specific for CMV antigens.

Comments on this clone: The antigen is undetermined.

This TCR was recovered from a man in his late teens or twenties in good health and CMV-seropositive. The sequenced material came from PBMCs. The J gene is TRBJ2-7, the V gene TRBV19; 11 bases are a match to TRBD2. CDR3 residues: CASISGRAYEQYF. The CDR3 DNA sequence: TGTGCCAGTATTAGCGGGAGGGCCTACGAGCAGTACTTC.